This T cell receptor beta chain was profiled in a study of T cells in Graves' hyperthyroidism and ophthalmopathy. Amplification targeted TCR beta CDR3 regions from RNA transcripts. The HTBI primer set served for first-round RT-PCR of the TCR CDR3. TCRdb re-called the multiplex PCR reads through MiXCR, storing one row per CDR3 protein. The sample has 450,000 to 600,000 distinct CDR3 sequences; just under 20% are singletons. Patients showing uncontrolled infection, other autoimmune disease, pregnancy or lactation were ineligible. This clonotype turned up a few times. This could be a read error, since a much larger clone is one nucleotide away. The germline CDR1 and CDR2 sequences are SGHAT and FQNNGV. This CDR3 is 16 amino acids long.

V and J are TRBV11-2 and TRBJ2-1, with D unclear. Input material: blood. This clonotype originated in a man aged 35-49 years with Graves' ophthalmopathy. DNA of the CDR3: TGTGCCAGCAGCTTTAGGAGCTCGAGCTCCTACAATGAGCAGTCCTTC. Amino acid sequence: CASSFRSSSSYNEQSF.